These T cell receptor beta chains were read from a single sample in a study of patients and donors after allogeneic stem cell transplantation. MiXCR, applied by TCRdb to the RT-PCR reads, yields one record per CDR3 protein. The table records about 150,000 distinct CDR3 sequences, 24% of them present only once. Source material: blood, either unsorted or a sorted T cell fraction (not recorded which). The receptors were gathered from a human donor who was either an allogeneic HSCT recipient or a stem cell or donor lymphocyte infusion donor (not recorded which). It is not recorded whose cells these are; they may come from a transplant donor. Both conserved end residues are part of each CDR3. The D gene is left open where the match is weak. Not every row has a clone size; where given, it reads once, few, many or a size class.

few	TRBJ1-2	TRBV20-1	TRBD1	TGCAGTGCTAGAGGTAGCATCACAGGGGGAACCTATGGCTACACCTTC	CSARGSITGGTYGYTF
NA	TRBJ1-5	TRBV19	NA	TGTGCCAGTAGTATCAGGAGACAGGCCATAAATCAGCCCCAGCATTTT	CASSIRRQAINQPQHF
many	TRBJ1-1	TRBV12-3/TRBV12-4	NA	TGTGCCAGCAGTCCTGTCCGGGGAGACACTGAAGCTTTCTTT	CASSPVRGDTEAFF
few	TRBJ1-6	TRBV10-3	TRBD1	TGTGCCATCAGTGAGTCGGACAGGGGAGGCACCTATAATTCACCCCTCCACTTT	CAISESDRGGTYNSPLHF
NA	TRBJ2-2	TRBV20-1	NA	TGCAGTGCTCTTAGGGGCAGTGCTACCGGGGAGCTGTTTTTT	CSALRGSATGELFF
few	TRBJ2-7	TRBV9	NA	TGTGCCAGCAGCTCCGGAGGTACCTCCTACGAGCAGTACTTC	CASSSGGTSYEQYF
NA	TRBJ1-4	TRBV7-2	NA	TGTGCCAGCAGCCCGGCCGGCGAAAACCGAAGGGAAAAACTGTTTTTT	CASSPAGENRREKLFF
NA	TRBJ2-7	TRBV18	NA	TGTGCCAGCTCACCACTCGGGACAACATACGAGCAGTACTTC	CASSPLGTTYEQYF
few	TRBJ1-2	TRBV9	NA	TGTGCCAGCAGCGTAGCGGGGACGGTCTATGGTTACACCTTC	CASSVAGTVYGYTF
NA	TRBJ2-3	TRBV24-1	TRBD1	TGTGCCACCAGTGAATCCGGGACAGGGACGGCAGATACGCAGTATTTT	CATSESGTGTADTQYF
NA	TRBJ2-5	TRBV27	TRBD1	TGTGCCAGCAGTTTAGACAGGGGGGTATCCCATTGGACCCAGTACTTC	CASSLDRGVSHWTQYF
few	TRBJ2-3	TRBV5-1	TRBD2	TGCGCCAGCAGCTTGGAAGGACTAGCTAGCACAGATACGCAGTATTTT	CASSLEGLASTDTQYF
NA	TRBJ1-2	TRBV19	NA	TGTGCCAGTAGTATAAGCAGGGCCTATGGCTACACCTTC	CASSISRAYGYTF
NA	TRBJ2-1	TRBV4-1	TRBD2	TGCGCCAGCAGCCAAGCATGGACTAGATCCTACAATGAGCAGTTCTTC	CASSQAWTRSYNEQFF
NA	TRBJ1-1	TRBV6-5	NA	TGTGCCAGCAGTTACGACAGAGGGTTTACTGAAGCTTTCTTT	CASSYDRGFTEAFF
NA	TRBJ1-2	TRBV28	TRBD1	TGTGCCAGCAGAACAGGGGGCGCCTACACCTTC	CASRTGGAYTF
NA	TRBJ2-1	TRBV12-3/TRBV12-4	TRBD2	TGTGCCAGCAGACTAGCGGGGGGCTCCTACAATGAGCAGTTCTTC	CASRLAGGSYNEQFF
few	TRBJ1-2	TRBV6-5	NA	TGTGCCAGCACAATGGACGGGACTAACTATGGCTACACCTTC	CASTMDGTNYGYTF
NA	TRBJ2-7	TRBV6-6	TRBD1	TGTGCCAGCAGTTACACCGGGACAGAATACGAGCAGTACTTC	CASSYTGTEYEQYF
few	TRBJ1-6	TRBV7-9	NA	TGTGCCAGCAGCTTATCTTTAGGCTCACCCCTCCACTTT	CASSLSLGSPLHF
NA	TRBJ2-6	TRBV2	NA	TGTGCCATCGCGGAGACAGCTGGGGCCAACGTCCTGACTTTC	CAIAETAGANVLTF
many	TRBJ1-5	TRBV12-3/TRBV12-4	NA	TGTGCCAGCAGCCATCCCTTGGGGCCCCAGCATTTT	CASSHPLGPQHF
NA	TRBJ2-7	TRBV29-1	TRBD1	TGCAGCGTGACAGGGGGCGGTTTTCACGAGCAGTACTTC	CSVTGGGFHEQYF
few	TRBJ2-1	TRBV12-5	NA	TGTGCTAGTGGTTTTTACAATGAGCAGTTCTTC	CASGFYNEQFF
NA	TRBJ2-7	TRBV20-1	NA	TGCAGTGCTAGAGATTACGGGAGTTCCTACGAGCAGTACTTC	CSARDYGSSYEQYF
NA	TRBJ2-2	TRBV12-3/TRBV12-4	NA	TGTGCCAGCAGTTTTTTGCAGGGGGGGACCGGGGAGCTGTTTTTT	CASSFLQGGTGELFF
NA	TRBJ2-5	TRBV6-2/TRBV6-3	NA	TGTGCCAGCAGTTACCCGACAGGATATCAAGAGACCCAGTACTTC	CASSYPTGYQETQYF
once	TRBJ2-1	TRBV6-2/TRBV6-3	NA	TGTGCCAGCAGTCCCCAGGACAGTTTCTATGAGCAGTTCTTC	CASSPQDSFYEQFF
NA	TRBJ2-3	TRBV30	NA	TGTGCCTGGAGTGCCCGGATATCTAGCACAGATACGCAGTATTTT	CAWSARISSTDTQYF